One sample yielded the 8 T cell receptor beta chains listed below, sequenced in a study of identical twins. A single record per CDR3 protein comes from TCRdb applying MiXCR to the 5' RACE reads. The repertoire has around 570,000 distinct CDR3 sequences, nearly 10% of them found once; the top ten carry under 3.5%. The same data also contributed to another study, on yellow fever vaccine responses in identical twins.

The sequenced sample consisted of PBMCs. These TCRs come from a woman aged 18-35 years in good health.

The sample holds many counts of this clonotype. This CDR3 is CSVGQGLGSYEQYF. The CDR3 DNA sequence: TGCAGCGTCGGACAGGGGTTGGGCTCCTACGAGCAGTACTTC. The genes are TRBV29-1 and TRBJ2-7; 9 bases are shared with TRBD1. The length of the CDR3 is 14 residues. V lost 6 bases, J lost 0 bases, and 6 bases stayed unmatched. Germline V lookup: CDR1 SQVTM, CDR2 ANQGSEA.

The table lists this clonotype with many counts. CDR3 sequence reads: CASSLSSAPEAFF. In nucleotides, the CDR3 is TGTGCCAGCAGCTTAAGCAGCGCCCCTGAAGCTTTCTTT. This chain joins TRBV7-9 and TRBJ1-1; D not certain. This CDR3 is 13 amino acids long. The V gene lost 2 bases and the J gene lost 6 bases, with 10 bases spanning the gap. Germline-derived CDR1 and CDR2 are SEHNR and FQNEAQ (reference sequence).

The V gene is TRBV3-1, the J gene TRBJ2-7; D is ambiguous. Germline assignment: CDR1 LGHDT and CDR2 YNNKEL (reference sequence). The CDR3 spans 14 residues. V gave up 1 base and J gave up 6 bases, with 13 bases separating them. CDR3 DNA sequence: TGTGCCAGCAGCCAAGGCCAGTTTCGTTTCGAGCAGTACTTC. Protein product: CASSQGQFRFEQYF.

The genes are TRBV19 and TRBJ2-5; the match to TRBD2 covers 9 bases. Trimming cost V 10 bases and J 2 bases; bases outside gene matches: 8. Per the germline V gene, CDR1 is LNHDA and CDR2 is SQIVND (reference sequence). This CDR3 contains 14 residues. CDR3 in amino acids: CATTGLAGQETQYF. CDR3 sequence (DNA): TGTGCCACGACCGGGCTAGCGGGACAAGAGACCCAGTACTTC.

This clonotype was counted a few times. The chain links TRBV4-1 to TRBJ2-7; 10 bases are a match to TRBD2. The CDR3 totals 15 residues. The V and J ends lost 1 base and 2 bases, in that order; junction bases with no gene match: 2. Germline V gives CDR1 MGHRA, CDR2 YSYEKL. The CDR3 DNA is TGCGCCAGCAGCCAAGTGCTAGCGGGGGCCTACGAGCAGTACTTC. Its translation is CASSQVLAGAYEQYF.

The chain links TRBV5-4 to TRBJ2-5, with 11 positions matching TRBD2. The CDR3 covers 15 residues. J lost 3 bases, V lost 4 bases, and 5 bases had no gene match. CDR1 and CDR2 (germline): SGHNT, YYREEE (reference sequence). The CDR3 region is CASSGTSGRKETQYF. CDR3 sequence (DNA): TGTGCCAGCAGCGGAACTAGCGGGAGAAAAGAGACCCAGTACTTC.

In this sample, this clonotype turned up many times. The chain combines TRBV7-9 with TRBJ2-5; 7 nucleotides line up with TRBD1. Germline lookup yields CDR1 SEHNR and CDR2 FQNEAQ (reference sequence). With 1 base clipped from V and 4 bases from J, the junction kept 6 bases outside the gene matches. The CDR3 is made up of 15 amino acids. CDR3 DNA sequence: TGTGCCAGCAGCTTAGGGGGGACAGTGGTAGAGACCCAGTACTTC. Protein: CASSLGGTVVETQYF. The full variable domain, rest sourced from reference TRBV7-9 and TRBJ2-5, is DTGVSQNPRHKITKRGQNVTFRCDPISEHNRLYWYRQTLGQGPEFLTYFQNEAQLEKSRLLSDRFSAERPKGSFSTLEIQRTEQGDSAMYLCASSLGGTVVETQYFGPGTRLLVL.

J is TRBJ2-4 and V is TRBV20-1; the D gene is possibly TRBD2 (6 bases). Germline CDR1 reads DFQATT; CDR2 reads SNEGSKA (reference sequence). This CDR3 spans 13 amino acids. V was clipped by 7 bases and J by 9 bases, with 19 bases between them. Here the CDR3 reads CSVRDLNLGIQYF. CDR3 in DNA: TGCAGTGTCCGGGACTTGAACCTTGGCATTCAGTACTTC.